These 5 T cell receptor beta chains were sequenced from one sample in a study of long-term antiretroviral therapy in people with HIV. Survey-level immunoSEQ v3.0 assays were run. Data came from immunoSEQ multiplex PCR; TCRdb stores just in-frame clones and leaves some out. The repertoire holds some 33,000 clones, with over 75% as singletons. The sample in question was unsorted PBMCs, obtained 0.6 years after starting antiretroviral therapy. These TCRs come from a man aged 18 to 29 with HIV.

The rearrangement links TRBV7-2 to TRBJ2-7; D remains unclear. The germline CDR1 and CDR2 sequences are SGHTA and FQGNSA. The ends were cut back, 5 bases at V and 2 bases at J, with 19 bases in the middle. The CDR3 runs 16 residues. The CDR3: CASSQPSETLPYEQYF. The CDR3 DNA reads TGTGCCAGCAGCCAACCCTCCGAGACTTTGCCCTACGAGCAGTACTTC. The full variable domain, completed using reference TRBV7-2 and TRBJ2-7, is GAGVSQSPSNKVTEKGKDVELRCDPISGHTALYWYRQSLGQGLEFLIYFQGNSAPDKSGLPSDRFSAERTGGSVSTLTIQRTQQEDSAVYLCASSQPSETLPYEQYFGPGTRLTVT.

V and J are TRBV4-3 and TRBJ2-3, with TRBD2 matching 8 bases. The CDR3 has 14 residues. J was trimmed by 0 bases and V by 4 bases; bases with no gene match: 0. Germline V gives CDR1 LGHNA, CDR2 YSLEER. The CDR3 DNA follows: TGCGCCAGCAGCCCTAGCGGGAGCACAGATACGCAGTATTTT. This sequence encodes CASSPSGSTDTQYF.

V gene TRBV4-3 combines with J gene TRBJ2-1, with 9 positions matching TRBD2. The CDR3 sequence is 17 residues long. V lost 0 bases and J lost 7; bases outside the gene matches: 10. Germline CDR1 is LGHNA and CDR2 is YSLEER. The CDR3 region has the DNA TGCGCCAGCAGCCAAGATCTCGCTAGCGGGATTCAGAATGAGCAGTTCTTC. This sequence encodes CASSQDLASGIQNEQFF.

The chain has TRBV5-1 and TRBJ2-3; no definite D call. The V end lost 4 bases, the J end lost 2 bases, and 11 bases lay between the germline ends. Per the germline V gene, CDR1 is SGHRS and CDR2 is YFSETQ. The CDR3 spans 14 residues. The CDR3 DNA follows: TGCGCCAGCAGCGGTGGGTGGCTCACAGATACGCAGTATTTT. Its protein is CASSGGWLTDTQYF.

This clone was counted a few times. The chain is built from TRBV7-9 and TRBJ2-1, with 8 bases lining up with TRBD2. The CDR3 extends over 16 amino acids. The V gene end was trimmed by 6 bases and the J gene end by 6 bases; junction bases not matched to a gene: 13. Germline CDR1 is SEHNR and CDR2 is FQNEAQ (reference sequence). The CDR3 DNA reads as TGTGCCAGCAGACCGAACGGGGGGGAAAGGTCCAATGAGCAGTTCTTC. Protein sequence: CASRPNGGERSNEQFF. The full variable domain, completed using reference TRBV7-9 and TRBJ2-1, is DTGVSQNPRHKITKRGQNVTFRCDPISEHNRLYWYRQTLGQGPEFLTYFQNEAQLEKSRLLSDRFSAERPKGSFSTLEIQRTEQGDSAMYLCASRPNGGERSNEQFFGPGTRLTVL.